The 26 T cell receptor beta chains in this list originate from one sample, sequenced in a study of T cells after yellow fever vaccination. TCRdb analysed the 5' RACE reads with MiXCR anew, one entry per CDR3 protein. The data contain some 250,000 distinct CDR3 sequences, roughly 4% of them seen just once; the ten biggest clones take up 15% to 20%. Here the sequenced sample was PBMCs, taken 15 days after the yellow fever booster vaccination. All receptors come from a young man who received the YFV17D yellow fever vaccine.

V and J are TRBV29-1 and TRBJ2-3; either TRBD1 or TRBD2 may supply D (5 bases each). The germline V and J ends were trimmed by 5 bases and 4 bases, with 7 bases remaining between them. CDR1 SQVTM and CDR2 ANQGSEA come from the germline V gene. The CDR3 spans 11 residues. In nucleotides, the CDR3 is TGCAGCGTTCCGGGACCAGATACGCAGTATTTT. The encoded protein is CSVPGPDTQYF.

This chain uses TRBV7-2 with TRBJ2-2, with 16 nucleotides matching TRBD2. J lost 5 bases, V lost 6 bases, and 9 bases had no gene match. The V gene's germline CDR1 is SGHTA and CDR2 FQGNSA. The CDR3 is 18 amino acids. The CDR3 bases are TGTGCCAGCAGTCCCGGGACTAGCGGGGGGGCGGGGACCGGGGAGCTGTTTTTT. Translating gives CASSPGTSGGAGTGELFF.

With respect to this clonotype: Relative to the germline gene, one junction end is altered; a read error may explain this. The chain links TRBV5-1 to TRBJ2-2; 12 nucleotides align to TRBD2. The CDR3 spans 16 residues. Germline-derived CDR1 and CDR2 are SGHRS and YFSETQ. The CDR3 DNA sequence: TGCGCCAGCAGCCGACTAGCGGGGGCCGACACCGGGGAGCTGATTTTT. Amino acids: CASSRLAGADTGELIF. The full variable domain, rest sourced from reference TRBV5-1 and TRBJ2-2, is KAGVTQTPRYLIKTRGQQVTLSCSPISGHRSVSWYQQTPGQGLQFLFEYFSETQRNKGNFPGRFSGRQFSNSRSEMNVSTLELGDSALYLCASSRLAGADTGELIFGEGSRLTVL.

This clonotype occurred many times. The genes are TRBV20-1 and TRBJ1-2; tentative D call: TRBD1 (5 bases). Germline CDR1 DFQATT, CDR2 SNEGSKA (reference sequence). V was cut by 2 bases and J by 2 bases, with 12 bases left in between. The CDR3 covers 14 residues. The CDR3 bases are TGCAGTGCTAGAATTCGGGGGGGGAACTATGGCTACACCTTC. Amino acid sequence: CSARIRGGNYGYTF.

This clonotype was observed at least ten times. The J gene is TRBJ1-6, the V gene TRBV4-3; D not resolved. V dropped 1 base and J dropped 7 bases, with 11 bases sitting between them. This CDR3 is built from 15 residues. The germline CDR1 and CDR2 sequences are LGHNA and YSLEER. The DNA of the CDR3 is TGCGCCAGCAGCCAAGGGTGGGTCATAAATTCACCCCTCCACTTT. Translation gives CASSQGWVINSPLHF.

This clonotype was picked up many times. The rearrangement uses TRBV28 and TRBJ2-5; D is unclear. V was trimmed by 5 bases and J by 4 bases, leaving 14 bases between them. This CDR3 is 14 amino acids long. Germline V gene lookup returns CDR1 MDHEN and CDR2 SYDVKM. The CDR3 region is CASSRAYGPETQYF. The CDR3 region has the DNA TGTGCCAGCAGTAGAGCATATGGGCCAGAGACCCAGTACTTC. Drawing the rest from reference TRBV28 and TRBJ2-5, the complete variable domain is DVKVTQSSRYLVKRTGEKVFLECVQDMDHENMFWYRQDPGLGLRLIYFSYDVKMKEKGDIPEGYSVSREKKERFSLILESASTNQTSMYLCASSRAYGPETQYFGPGTRLLVL.

The chain recombines TRBV19 with TRBJ2-4; D is tentatively TRBD1 or TRBD2 (5 bases each). V was cut by 10 bases and J by 8 bases, with 24 bases left in between. The CDR3 sequence is 15 residues long. Germline-derived CDR1 and CDR2 are LNHDA and SQIVND (reference sequence). CDR3 in DNA: TGTGCCACCCACAGGCGGCTGGGGGAAAAAGACATTCAGTACTTC. It translates to CATHRRLGEKDIQYF.

This clonotype came up many times. V usage is TRBV7-2 and J usage is TRBJ2-5; D possibly matches TRBD1 or TRBD2 (5 bases each). The CDR3 covers 14 residues. Germline assignment: CDR1 SGHTA and CDR2 FQGNSA. The V and J ends lost 2 bases and 6 bases respectively, with 13 bases between them. As DNA, the CDR3 is TGTGCCAGCAGCTTAAGGGACGGCCAGAAGACCCAGTACTTC. This encodes CASSLRDGQKTQYF.

This clonotype was counted ten times or more. The chain is built from TRBV7-9 and TRBJ1-6, with D perhaps TRBD1 (5 bases). Trimming took off 5 bases at V and 12 bases at J, with 17 bases between the two ends. This CDR3 has 14 amino acids. Looked up from germline, CDR1 is SEHNR and CDR2 is FQNEAQ (reference sequence). The CDR3 DNA follows: TGTGCCAGCAGCCGGCCGGGGACTGGAAAACCCCTCCACTTT. It yields the protein CASSRPGTGKPLHF.

Many counts were recorded for this clonotype. The rearrangement uses TRBV5-1 and TRBJ2-1, with 10 bases lining up with TRBD1. Germline CDR1 SGHRS, CDR2 YFSETQ. V was clipped by 4 bases and J by 3 bases; unmatched bases: 7. The CDR3 spans 16 residues. The CDR3 DNA follows: TGCGCCAGCAGCCCAGGACAGGGGGTCGGCTACAATGAGCAGTTCTTC. This sequence encodes CASSPGQGVGYNEQFF.

This clonotype was counted many times. V and J are TRBV20-1 and TRBJ1-5; possible D gene TRBD1, 5 bases. The germline V and J ends were trimmed by 6 bases and 5 bases, with 20 bases remaining between them. This CDR3 has 15 residues. Germline CDR1 is DFQATT and CDR2 is SNEGSKA (reference sequence). The CDR3 DNA is TGCAGTGCCAACCTTCACGGGACGATGGATCAGCCCCAGCATTTT. This encodes CSANLHGTMDQPQHF.

The sample holds many counts of this clonotype. V is TRBV7-2 and J is TRBJ1-2; D unclear. The V and J ends lost 1 base and 7 bases respectively, with 10 bases between them. The CDR3 sequence is 13 residues long. The V gene's germline CDR1 is SGHTA and CDR2 FQGNSA. CDR3 nucleotides: TGTGCCAGCAGCTTAGAATTCTCTCGTGGCTACACCTTC. As protein: CASSLEFSRGYTF.

This clonotype has a count of ten or more. This rearrangement joins TRBV29-1 to TRBJ1-2, with TRBD1 as a possible D gene (6 bases). Germline CDR1 and CDR2: SQVTM and ANQGSEA. The CDR3 is 15 residues long. Deletions cut 7 bases from V and 3 bases from J, with 21 bases between. CDR3 loop: CSAQEQGISYYGYTF. The CDR3 DNA follows: TGCAGCGCCCAGGAACAGGGAATAAGTTACTATGGCTACACCTTC.

The chain links TRBV12-3 or TRBV12-4 to TRBJ2-1; weak D call: TRBD1 (6 bases). Trimming shortened V by 4 bases and J by 7 bases, and 17 bases separated the two germline ends. This CDR3 contains 15 residues. The CDR3 DNA follows: TGTGCCAGCAGTTCCCAGAGTTGGGGGCAAAATGAGCAGTTCTTC. It specifies CASSSQSWGQNEQFF.

This clonotype was found many times. The chain joins TRBV20-1 to TRBJ1-4; D may be TRBD1 (6 bases). Germline CDR1 reads DFQATT; CDR2 reads SNEGSKA (reference sequence). CDR3 size: 15 residues. V was shortened by 3 bases and J by 8 bases, with 19 bases between the two germline ends. The CDR3 DNA reads TGCAGTGCTAGCCCCTCTCATCAGGGGTGGGAAAAACTGTTTTTT. Encoded protein: CSASPSHQGWEKLFF.

There are many counts of this clonotype. V is TRBV20-1 and J is TRBJ2-3, with D perhaps TRBD1 (6 bases). Germline V gene lookup returns CDR1 DFQATT and CDR2 SNEGSKA (reference sequence). V was clipped by 3 bases and J by 9 bases, with 13 bases between them. This CDR3 has 12 amino acids. CDR3 sequence (DNA): TGCAGTGCTAGGGGGCCCCAGGGGACGCAGTATTTT. This codes for CSARGPQGTQYF.

The table lists this clonotype with many counts. This chain links TRBV4-2 with TRBJ1-1, with a weak D call TRBD1 (6 bases). The CDR3 contains 13 residues. Germline V gene sequence: CDR1 LGHNA, CDR2 YNFKEQ. The V end was cut by 8 bases, the J end by 9 bases, with 19 bases between. As DNA, the CDR3 is TGTGCCAGCTCTACAGCGGACAGACTACAAGCTTTCTTT. This gives the protein CASSTADRLQAFF.

The table lists this clonotype with many counts. This rearrangement joins TRBV5-1 to TRBJ2-5; 9 bases agree with TRBD2. This CDR3 is 17 amino acids long. CDR1 is SGHRS, CDR2 YFSETQ, per germline. J was trimmed by 2 bases and V by 0 bases; bases with no gene match: 8. The CDR3 here is CASSLALAGSTQETQYF. For the CDR3, the DNA is TGCGCCAGCAGCTTGGCGCTAGCGGGGAGTACTCAAGAGACCCAGTACTTC.

This clonotype appeared many times. The chain uses TRBV24-1 and TRBJ2-7, with 7 bases fitting TRBD1. The CDR3 extends over 15 amino acids. J was trimmed by 3 bases and V by 0 bases; bases with no gene match: 4. From germline, CDR1 is KGHDR and CDR2 SFDVKD. CDR3 sequence reads: CATSDLGRTGYEQYV. CDR3 bases: TGTGCCACCAGTGATTTGGGGCGGACAGGCTACGAGCAGTACGTC.

This clonotype was found many times. The rearrangement uses TRBV3-1 and TRBJ2-3; no clear D gene. V shed 4 bases and J shed 6 bases, with 8 bases lying between them. CDR3 size: 12 residues. Germline V CDR1 and CDR2: LGHDT, YNNKEL (reference sequence). The DNA of the CDR3 is TGTGCCAGCAGCCGATGGCAGGATACGCAGTATTTT. It is translated as CASSRWQDTQYF.

There are many counts of this clonotype. CDR3: CASSEEGGGSGANVLTF. The CDR3 DNA sequence: TGCGCCAGCAGCGAGGAGGGCGGGGGCTCTGGGGCCAACGTCCTGACTTTC. The chain joins TRBV5-1 to TRBJ2-6; 7 bases fit TRBD2. The CDR3 contains 17 residues. Germline CDR1 and CDR2: SGHRS and YFSETQ. Germline trimming cut 4 bases from V and 0 bases from J; bases unmatched to any gene: 7.

The genes are TRBV20-1 and TRBJ2-1; 10 bases are shared with TRBD2. This CDR3 contains 16 residues. Looked up from germline, CDR1 is DFQATT and CDR2 is SNEGSKA (reference sequence). J lost 1 base, V lost 6 bases, and 9 bases had no gene match. The CDR3 reads CSADELAGSSYNEQFF. CDR3 sequence (DNA): TGCAGTGCGGATGAACTAGCGGGGAGTTCCTACAATGAGCAGTTCTTC.

This clonotype occurred many times. This CDR3 reads CASSLEAGGLGSYEQYV. The CDR3 DNA is TGTGCCAGCAGTTTAGAGGCGGGGGGTTTGGGGTCCTACGAGCAGTACGTC. The V call is TRBV28, the J call TRBJ2-7, with 8 nucleotides matching TRBD2. With V trimmed by 2 bases and J by 1 base, 10 bases remained unmatched. Germline V gene sequence: CDR1 MDHEN, CDR2 SYDVKM. The CDR3 consists of 17 residues.

This clonotype was seen repeatedly, ten times or more. This chain links TRBV5-1 with TRBJ1-5, with D perhaps TRBD1 (6 bases). Trimming pared 3 bases from V and 7 bases from J, leaving 17 bases between. The CDR3 extends over 15 amino acids. The germline V gene has CDR1 SGHRS and CDR2 YFSETQ. CDR3 sequence (DNA): TGCGCCAGCAGCTCCACCGGGGACATGCAGCAGCCCCAGCATTTT. This translates into CASSSTGDMQQPQHF.

In its sample, this clonotype was seen many times. V gene TRBV7-2 combines with J gene TRBJ1-3; D uncertain. Between the trimmed V and J ends, which lost 4 bases and 2 bases, there was a span of 6 bases. From germline, CDR1 is SGHTA and CDR2 FQGNSA. The CDR3 is made up of 13 amino acids. The CDR3 bases are TGTGCCAGCAGCTCCCGACCTGGAAACACCATATATTTT. Its protein is CASSSRPGNTIYF.

This clonotype was seen at least ten times. This chain links TRBV12-3 or TRBV12-4 with TRBJ1-2, with 11 positions matching TRBD1. There are 14 residues in the CDR3. V was clipped by 4 bases and J by 7 bases; unmatched bases: 5. CDR3 protein: CASSSDRGRRGYTF. The CDR3 bases are TGTGCCAGCAGTTCGGACAGGGGGCGCCGTGGCTACACCTTC.